A single sample is the source of the 13 T cell receptor beta chains below, sequenced in a study of T cell repertoires in cytomegalovirus infection. Using its own MiXCR run on the reads, TCRdb lists one record per CDR3 protein. The profile shows roughly 500,000 distinct CDR3 sequences, approximately 10% of them singletons. Sequenced sample: PBMCs. Every receptor here comes from a human donor in good health (CMV status not recorded). Some clones in this sample may be carry-over from other donors' samples.

This clonotype has only a few counts. This chain joins TRBV18 and TRBJ1-5; 8 bases fit TRBD1. V shed 3 bases, J shed 3 bases, and the junction held 7 bases outside the gene matches. This CDR3 is 16 amino acids long. From germline, CDR1 is KGHSH and CDR2 LQKENI. The CDR3 DNA sequence: TGTGCCAGCTCACCCACGACAGGGGCCAACAATCAGCCCCAGCATTTT. Its translation is CASSPTTGANNQPQHF.

In the case of this clonotype: This may be a read error: a much more frequent sequence differs by one nucleotide. The chain recombines TRBV6-4 with TRBJ2-4; D is ambiguous. The CDR3 is 17 residues long. The V gene's germline CDR1 is MRHNA and CDR2 SNTAGT. Written as DNA, the CDR3 is TGTGACAGCCTTCGGGCAGCTACTGCCCTAGCCAAAAACATTCAGTACTTC. This translates into CDSLRAATALAKNIQYF.

The chain links TRBV5-1 to TRBJ2-2; D might be TRBD2 (5 bases). Trimming shortened V by 3 bases and J by 6 bases, and 12 bases separated the two germline ends. CDR1 is SGHRS, CDR2 YFSETQ, per germline. The CDR3 length is 14 residues. CDR3 protein: CASSSRAGAGELFF. The CDR3 nucleotides read TGCGCCAGCAGCTCGAGGGCCGGGGCCGGGGAGCTGTTTTTT.

This clonotype showed up many times. This chain connects TRBV9 to TRBJ2-3, with D perhaps TRBD2 (6 bases). CDR3 length: 15 amino acids. Trimming pared 4 bases from V and 1 base from J, leaving 13 bases between. Germline lookup yields CDR1 SGDLS and CDR2 YYNGEE. In DNA, the CDR3 is TGTGCCAGCAGCCCGAGCCGACTAGGCACAGATACGCAGTATTTT. Protein product: CASSPSRLGTDTQYF.

This rearrangement joins TRBV30 to TRBJ1-2; TRBD1 aligns across 11 bases. The CDR3 extends over 15 amino acids. Germline V gives CDR1 GTSNPN, CDR2 SVGIG (reference sequence). With 5 bases clipped from V and 5 bases from J, the junction kept 10 bases outside the gene matches. CDR3 residues: CAWDRGTGGSYGYTF. The CDR3 DNA sequence: TGTGCCTGGGACCGGGGGACAGGGGGTTCTTATGGCTACACCTTC.

The chain couples TRBV19 to TRBJ2-1; 7 bases fit TRBD1. The CDR3 contains 13 residues. Trimming cost V 7 bases and J 8 bases; bases outside gene matches: 8. The germline gives CDR1 LNHDA, CDR2 SQIVND (reference sequence). The CDR3 loop reads CASKDRLVDEQFF. The CDR3 DNA follows: TGTGCCAGTAAGGACAGGCTGGTAGATGAGCAGTTCTTC.

The chain links TRBV2 to TRBJ2-1; D is possibly TRBD1 or TRBD2 (5 bases each). The V gene's germline CDR1 is SNHLY and CDR2 FYNNEI. Trimming left V 10 bases short and J 7 bases short, with 20 bases between. The CDR3 has 14 amino acids. For the CDR3, the DNA is TGTGCCACCGCAACCGGGACCGACGGGAATGAGCAGTTCTTC. It codes for CATATGTDGNEQFF.

The sample holds many counts of this clonotype. The rearrangement uses TRBV11-2 and TRBJ1-3, with D perhaps matching TRBD1 (6 bases). Germline CDR1 reads SGHAT; CDR2 reads FQNNGV. Between the trimmed V and J ends, which lost 5 bases and 8 bases, there was a span of 13 bases. The CDR3 has 13 residues. The CDR3 protein is CASSPNRVHTIYF. The DNA of the CDR3 is TGTGCCAGCAGCCCAAACAGGGTGCACACCATATATTTT.

This clonotype was counted ten times or more. J is TRBJ1-4 and V is TRBV20-1; possible D gene TRBD1, 6 bases. The V gene's germline CDR1 is DFQATT and CDR2 SNEGSKA (reference sequence). The CDR3 totals 14 residues. V lost 3 bases and J 5 bases, leaving 13 bases between the germline ends. CDR3 nucleotides: TGCAGTGCTAGCTCTGCTGGGGGCAATGAAAAACTGTTTTTT. The encoded protein is CSASSAGGNEKLFF.

This clonotype was seen at least ten times. The chain is built from TRBV7-2 and TRBJ2-1; no clear D. Trimming shortened V by 1 base and J by 2 bases, and 12 bases separated the two germline ends. Germline V gene sequence: CDR1 SGHTA, CDR2 FQGNSA. The CDR3 sequence is 16 residues long. This CDR3 is CASSLDVGLPYNEQFF. The DNA of the CDR3 is TGTGCCAGCAGCTTAGATGTAGGGCTCCCCTACAATGAGCAGTTCTTC.

V gene TRBV2 combines with J gene TRBJ2-2; perhaps TRBD2 as D (6 bases). With 0 bases removed from V and 6 bases from J, the gap between germline ends came to 11 bases. Looked up from germline, CDR1 is SNHLY and CDR2 is FYNNEI. CDR3 length: 15 amino acids. The CDR3 region has the DNA TGTGCCAGCAGTGAAGCGGCGGGAAGTGCCGGGGAGCTGTTTTTT. Protein product: CASSEAAGSAGELFF.

This clonotype has more than one count but fewer than ten. The chain links TRBV20-1 to TRBJ2-1; 9 bases fit TRBD2. CDR3 size: 13 residues. The ends lost 5 bases at V and 8 bases at J; junction bases unmatched: 7. Germline V gene lookup returns CDR1 DFQATT and CDR2 SNEGSKA (reference sequence). The CDR3 DNA sequence: TGCAGTGCTCTAGCGGGGCTAGTGGATGAGCAGTTCTTC. Protein sequence: CSALAGLVDEQFF.

The gene calls are TRBV3-1 and TRBJ1-4; 10 positions agree with TRBD1. From germline, CDR1 is LGHDT and CDR2 YNNKEL (reference sequence). J lost 8 bases, V lost 2 bases, and 2 bases had no gene match. The CDR3 consists of 14 residues. The CDR3 loop is CASSQRTGGEKLFF. CDR3 DNA sequence: TGTGCCAGCAGCCAAAGGACAGGGGGGGAAAAACTGTTTTTT.